This T cell receptor beta chain stems from a study of blood T cell repertoires in COVID-19 (dated by TCRdb to between 2020 and 2021). Background on the whole study: Collaborator samples came from the United States, Italy and Spain and covered acute and convalescent phases of COVID-19. The prospective study material was composed of cDNA or gDNA derived from T cells, B-cell-depleted T cells, or PBMCs. HLA class I and class II types, where available, came from metadata supplied by the sample provider rather than from assay-based typing. The repertoires were released in a freely available public database meant as a resource for research on the immune response to SARS-CoV-2. The dataset comprised deeply sampled blood TCRbeta repertoires from subjects exposed to, actively infected with, or recovered from COVID-19. A de-identified subject ID, COVID-19 status, age in years and sex were almost always included in the sample metadata. The samples were drawn from the first 160 participants of the ongoing ImmuneRACE study and from 950 to 1,500 subjects provided by 6 global collaborators. Broad study findings and their caveats: Clinical and demographic metadata were provided uncurated, with the amount varying by source and participant.

On this clone itself: Its target antigen remains unknown. Base qualities are not provided; no much larger clone lies one nucleotide away.

The immunoSEQ Assay, a bias-controlled multiplex PCR, was used to amplify TCRbeta CDR3 regions from genomic DNA. The original methods were these. Within the assay, amplification of reference gene primers was used to estimate how many nucleated cells each sample contained. To quantify the absolute abundance of each unique TCRbeta CDR3 rearrangement, sequence reads were collapsed and filtered. For each sample, productive Simpson clonality was calculated as the square root of Simpson's diversity index across productive rearrangements. TCRdb holds this immuneACCESS table with in-frame rearrangements only. Some clones are missing; in checked studies, unresolved V genes explain under half, and the rest has no known cause. The DNA was the basis for D and trimming; V, J and clone size are from that table. This sample lists about 300,000 clones; approximately 86% were detected once. Around 1.2% of the sample lies in the top ten.

CDR1 and CDR2 (SEHNR, FQNEAQ) derive from the germline V gene (reference sequence). The CDR3 runs 13 amino acids, cysteine and phenylalanine included. The retained sequence is limited to the CDR3, 39 bases, with the frame set at the first base. The V end gives up 7 bases and the J end 6 bases, leaving 8 bases in the junction not matched to a gene. Whole blood was collected in K2EDTA tubes by collaborating institutions according to the institutions' own protocols. For TCRbeta analysis, collaborators shipped samples in one of three forms: frozen whole blood, isolated PBMCs, or DNA extracted from either of those sample types.

The TCR comes from a man between 65 and 85 years old with acute or convalescent COVID-19. Here the chain combines TRBV7-9 and TRBJ2-7, with TRBD2 matching 8 junction bases. Sample: peripheral blood. The DNA is TGTGCCAGCACCCCGGGACTAGAGGGCGAGCAGTACTTC. It specifies CASTPGLEGEQYF.